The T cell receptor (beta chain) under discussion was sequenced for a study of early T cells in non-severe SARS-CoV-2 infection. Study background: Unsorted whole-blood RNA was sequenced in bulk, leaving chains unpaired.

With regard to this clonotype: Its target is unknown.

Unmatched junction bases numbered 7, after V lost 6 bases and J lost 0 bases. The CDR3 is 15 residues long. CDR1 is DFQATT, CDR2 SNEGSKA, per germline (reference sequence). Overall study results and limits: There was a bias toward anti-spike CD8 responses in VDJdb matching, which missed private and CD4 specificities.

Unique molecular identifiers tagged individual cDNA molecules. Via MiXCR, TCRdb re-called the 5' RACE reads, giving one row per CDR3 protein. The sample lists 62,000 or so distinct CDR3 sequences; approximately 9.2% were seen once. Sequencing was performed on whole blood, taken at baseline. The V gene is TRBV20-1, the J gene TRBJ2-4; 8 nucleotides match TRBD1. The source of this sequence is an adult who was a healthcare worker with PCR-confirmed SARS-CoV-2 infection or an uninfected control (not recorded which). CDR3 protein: CSANDQGAAKNIQYF. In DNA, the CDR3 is TGCAGTGCCAATGACCAGGGGGCAGCCAAAAACATTCAGTACTTC.